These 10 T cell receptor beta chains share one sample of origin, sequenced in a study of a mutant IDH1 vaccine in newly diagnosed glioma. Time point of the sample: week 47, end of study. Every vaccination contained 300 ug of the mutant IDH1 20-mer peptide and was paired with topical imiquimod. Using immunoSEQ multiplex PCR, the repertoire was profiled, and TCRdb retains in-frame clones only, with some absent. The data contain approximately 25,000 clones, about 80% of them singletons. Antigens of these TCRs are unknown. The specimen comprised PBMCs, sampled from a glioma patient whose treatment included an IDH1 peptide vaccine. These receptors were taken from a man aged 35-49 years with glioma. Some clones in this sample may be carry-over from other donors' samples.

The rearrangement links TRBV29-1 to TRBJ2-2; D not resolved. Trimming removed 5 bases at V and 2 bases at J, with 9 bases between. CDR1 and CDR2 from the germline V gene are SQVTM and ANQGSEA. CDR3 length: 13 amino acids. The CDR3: CSVLDTNTGELFF. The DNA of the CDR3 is TGCAGCGTTCTTGACACTAACACCGGGGAGCTGTTTTTT.

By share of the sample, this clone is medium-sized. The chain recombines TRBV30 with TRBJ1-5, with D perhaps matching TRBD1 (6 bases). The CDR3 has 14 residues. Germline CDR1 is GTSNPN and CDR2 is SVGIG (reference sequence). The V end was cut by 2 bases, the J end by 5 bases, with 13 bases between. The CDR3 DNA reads TGTGCCTGGAGTAACGGGGGCGCGGATCAGCCCCAGCATTTT. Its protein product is CAWSNGGADQPQHF.

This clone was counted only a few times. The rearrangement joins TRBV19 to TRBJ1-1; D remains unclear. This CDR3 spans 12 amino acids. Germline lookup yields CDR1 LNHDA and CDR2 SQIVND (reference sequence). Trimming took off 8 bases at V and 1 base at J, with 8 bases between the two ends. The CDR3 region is CASGRRNTEAFF. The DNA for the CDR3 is TGTGCCAGTGGCCGGCGGAACACTGAAGCTTTCTTT.

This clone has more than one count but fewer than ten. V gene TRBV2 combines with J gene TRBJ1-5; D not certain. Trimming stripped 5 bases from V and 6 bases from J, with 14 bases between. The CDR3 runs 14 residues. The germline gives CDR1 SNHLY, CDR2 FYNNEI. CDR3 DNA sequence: TGTGCCAGCAGTTTCGACGGGCGGAGTCAGCCCCAGCATTTT. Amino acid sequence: CASSFDGRSQPQHF.

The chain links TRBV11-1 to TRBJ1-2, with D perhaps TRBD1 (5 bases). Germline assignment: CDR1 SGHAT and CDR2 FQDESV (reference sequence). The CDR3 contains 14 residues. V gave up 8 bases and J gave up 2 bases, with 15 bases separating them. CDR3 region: CASAGRALNYGYTF. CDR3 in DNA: TGTGCCAGCGCGGGCAGGGCGCTGAACTATGGCTACACCTTC.

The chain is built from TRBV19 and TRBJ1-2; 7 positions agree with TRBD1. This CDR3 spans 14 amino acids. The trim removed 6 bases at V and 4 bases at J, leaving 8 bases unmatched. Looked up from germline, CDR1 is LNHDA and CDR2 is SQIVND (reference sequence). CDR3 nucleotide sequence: TGTGCCAGTAGGGTAACAGGGGAGACCTATGGCTACACCTTC. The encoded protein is CASRVTGETYGYTF.

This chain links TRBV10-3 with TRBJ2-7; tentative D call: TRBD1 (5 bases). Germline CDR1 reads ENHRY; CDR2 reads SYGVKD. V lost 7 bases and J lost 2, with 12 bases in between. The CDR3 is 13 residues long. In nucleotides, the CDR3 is TGTGCCATCACCCCCGACAGCACCTACGAGCAGTACTTC. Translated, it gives CAITPDSTYEQYF.

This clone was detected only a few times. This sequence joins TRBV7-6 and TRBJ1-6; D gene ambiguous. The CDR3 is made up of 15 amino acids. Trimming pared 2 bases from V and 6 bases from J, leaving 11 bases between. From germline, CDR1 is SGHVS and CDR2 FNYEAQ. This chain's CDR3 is CASSLNGDPNSPLHF. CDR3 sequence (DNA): TGTGCCAGCAGCTTAAACGGGGATCCTAATTCACCCCTCCACTTT.

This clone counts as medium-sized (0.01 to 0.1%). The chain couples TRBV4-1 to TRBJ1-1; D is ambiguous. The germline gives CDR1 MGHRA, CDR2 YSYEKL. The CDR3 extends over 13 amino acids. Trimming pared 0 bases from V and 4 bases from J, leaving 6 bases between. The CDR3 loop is CASSQDRSTEAFF. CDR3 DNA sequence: TGCGCCAGCAGCCAAGATCGGAGCACTGAAGCTTTCTTT.

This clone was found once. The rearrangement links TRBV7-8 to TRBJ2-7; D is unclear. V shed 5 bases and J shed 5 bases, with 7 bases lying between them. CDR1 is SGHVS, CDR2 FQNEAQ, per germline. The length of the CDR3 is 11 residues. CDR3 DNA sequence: TGTGCCAGCAGCGAGGTGGACGAGCAGTACTTC. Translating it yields CASSEVDEQYF.